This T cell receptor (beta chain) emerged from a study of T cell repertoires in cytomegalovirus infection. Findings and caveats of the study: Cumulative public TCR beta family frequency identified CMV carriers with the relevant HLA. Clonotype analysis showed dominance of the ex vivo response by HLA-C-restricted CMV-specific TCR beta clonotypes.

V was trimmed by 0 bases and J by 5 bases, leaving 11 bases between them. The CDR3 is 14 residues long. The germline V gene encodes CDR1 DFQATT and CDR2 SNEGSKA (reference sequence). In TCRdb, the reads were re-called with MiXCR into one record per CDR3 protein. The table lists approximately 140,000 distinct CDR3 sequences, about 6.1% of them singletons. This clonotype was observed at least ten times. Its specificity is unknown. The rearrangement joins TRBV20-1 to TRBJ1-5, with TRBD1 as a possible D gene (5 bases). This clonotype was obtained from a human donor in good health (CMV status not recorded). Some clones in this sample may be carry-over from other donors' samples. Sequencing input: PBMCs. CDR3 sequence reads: CSAREPGRDQPQHF. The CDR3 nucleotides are TGCAGTGCTAGAGAGCCAGGGAGGGATCAGCCCCAGCATTTT.